The 20 T cell receptor beta chains below all came from one sample that was sequenced in a study of beta chain features in type 1 diabetes. Whole-study results and caveats: Across all four CD4+ subsets, people with type 1 diabetes showed modestly shorter TCRB CDR3s.

Their antigens remain unidentified. The authors reverse transcribed all of the isolated RNA, so sequencing captured expressed TCRB transcripts. Method: immunoSEQ multiplex PCR; TCRdb's copy keeps in-frame clones and lacks some. The sample shows hundreds of thousands of clones, over 13% of them seen only once. The sequencing input was naive CD4+ T cells from blood. Receptors originate from a young man with type 1 diabetes.

The chain recombines TRBV7-9 with TRBJ1-5; TRBD1 is a possible D gene (5 bases). Germline V lookup: CDR1 SEHNR, CDR2 FQNEAQ (reference sequence). The CDR3 sequence is 15 residues long. Trimming removed 4 bases from V and 5 bases from J, with 15 bases in between. The CDR3 bases are TGTGCCAGCAGCTCGTTTGGGGGGAGGGATCAGCCCCAGCATTTT. Its translation is CASSSFGGRDQPQHF.

This sequence joins TRBV13 and TRBJ1-2; D is possibly TRBD1 (6 bases). The CDR3 consists of 14 residues. CDR1 PRHDT and CDR2 FYEKMQ come from the germline V gene (reference sequence). V lost 5 bases and J lost 7, with 17 bases in between. CDR3 sequence reads: CASSDTRGAIGYTF. The DNA for the CDR3 is TGTGCCAGCAGCGATACGAGGGGGGCGATTGGCTACACCTTC.

This clone was seen a few times. This rearrangement joins TRBV30 to TRBJ1-1; D is ambiguous. The CDR3 is made up of 11 amino acids. The germline V and J ends were trimmed by 4 bases and 5 bases, with 8 bases remaining between them. In germline, CDR1 is GTSNPN, CDR2 SVGIG (reference sequence). The CDR3 here is CAWNRVTEAFF. The DNA for the CDR3 is TGTGCCTGGAATAGGGTGACTGAAGCTTTCTTT.

This sequence joins TRBV7-2 and TRBJ2-2; D is possibly TRBD1 (6 bases). Between the trimmed V and J ends, which lost 5 bases and 2 bases, there was a span of 9 bases. Germline CDR1 is SGHTA and CDR2 is FQGNSA. CDR3 length: 14 residues. The CDR3 DNA reads as TGTGCCAGCAGCGACAGGTCTAACACCGGGGAGCTGTTTTTT. Its translation: CASSDRSNTGELFF.

On this clone itself: This specimen includes other DNA sequences encoding the same CDR3. The V call is TRBV2, the J call TRBJ1-1; 7 bases line up with TRBD1. The length of the CDR3 is 13 residues. V dropped 6 bases and J dropped 1; count of bases not matched to a gene: 2. Germline V lookup: CDR1 SNHLY, CDR2 FYNNEI. The CDR3 region is CASRRTGNTEAFF. The DNA of the CDR3 is TGTGCCAGCAGAAGGACAGGGAACACTGAAGCTTTCTTT.

The V and J genes are TRBV4-1 and TRBJ2-3, with 7 bases matching TRBD1. The junction had 2 bases not matched to a gene; V was cut back by 4 bases and J by 4 bases. The CDR3 loop spans 13 amino acids. The germline V gene has CDR1 MGHRA and CDR2 YSYEKL. The chain's CDR3 is CASSRGTADTQYF. As DNA, the CDR3 is TGCGCCAGCAGCCGAGGGACAGCAGATACGCAGTATTTT.

As concerns this clone: The sample contains more than one DNA sequence encoding this CDR3. The chain uses TRBV7-9 and TRBJ2-7, with D possibly matching TRBD1 (5 bases). Germline V lookup: CDR1 SEHNR, CDR2 FQNEAQ (reference sequence). The CDR3 totals 13 residues. V lost 0 bases and J lost 4, with 7 bases in between. The CDR3 region is CASSLAGPYEQYF. DNA for the CDR3: TGTGCCAGCAGCTTAGCGGGGCCTTACGAGCAGTACTTC.

This clone was picked up a small number of times. The gene calls are TRBV30 and TRBJ2-7; 7 positions match TRBD2. The CDR3 sequence is 14 residues long. V lost 3 bases to trimming and J lost 3 bases; unmatched junction nucleotides: 8. Germline V gives CDR1 GTSNPN, CDR2 SVGIG (reference sequence). CDR3 amino acids: CAWRAGASGYEQYF. CDR3 DNA: TGTGCCTGGAGGGCTGGGGCTAGCGGCTACGAGCAGTACTTC.

The chain is built from TRBV6-7 and TRBJ2-1; 8 positions match TRBD2. TRBV6-7 is annotated as an ORF whose role is uncertain. The CDR3 extends over 19 amino acids. Trimming took 0 bases from V and 2 from J; bases not matched to a gene: 12. CDR3 sequence: CASSYSPAGGPKPYNEQFF. CDR3 DNA sequence: TGTGCCAGCAGTTACTCCCCGGCGGGGGGTCCGAAACCCTACAATGAGCAGTTCTTC.

This clone was seen a few times. The V gene is TRBV30, the J gene TRBJ1-3, with 10 bases aligning to TRBD1. This CDR3 has 16 residues. Germline loops: CDR1 GTSNPN, CDR2 SVGIG (reference sequence). V was clipped by 2 bases and J by 1 base; unmatched bases: 5. DNA for the CDR3: TGTGCCTGGAGTCTCCGGACAGGGGGTTCTGGAAACACCATATATTTT. As protein: CAWSLRTGGSGNTIYF.

The chain couples TRBV6-1 to TRBJ1-5; TRBD1 matches at 8 bases. The CDR3 is 13 residues long. Germline V gives CDR1 MNHNS, CDR2 SASEGT. V lost 4 bases and J lost 6; bases outside the gene matches: 2. The CDR3 spells CASSGQGTQPQHF. DNA for the CDR3: TGTGCCAGCAGTGGACAGGGGACTCAGCCCCAGCATTTT.

The V and J genes are TRBV4-2 and TRBJ2-7, with D unclear. This CDR3 region has 15 residues. Germline V gene data show CDR1 as LGHNA and CDR2 as YNFKEQ. V was cut by 5 bases and J by 1 base, with 15 bases left in between. CDR3 amino acids: CASSLGSLQSYEQYF. CDR3 DNA: TGTGCCAGCAGCTTGGGCAGTCTTCAATCCTACGAGCAGTACTTC.

This clone turned up a few times. The V gene is TRBV28, the J gene TRBJ2-3, with D perhaps being TRBD1 or TRBD2 (5 bases each). The germline gives CDR1 MDHEN, CDR2 SYDVKM. V shed 1 base and J shed 4 bases, with 15 bases lying between them. This CDR3 has 16 residues. As DNA, the CDR3 is TGTGCCAGCAGTTTATTCGGGCAGGGCGGGTCAGATACGCAGTATTTT. It translates to CASSLFGQGGSDTQYF.

This clone has a handful of counts. The chain uses TRBV30 and TRBJ1-1; D might be TRBD1 (6 bases). The V end was cut by 2 bases, the J end by 1 base, with 11 bases between. This CDR3 contains 14 residues. Germline V gene data show CDR1 as GTSNPN and CDR2 as SVGIG (reference sequence). CDR3 sequence (DNA): TGTGCCTGGAGTCCAGGGGCCCCGAACACTGAAGCTTTCTTT. This codes for CAWSPGAPNTEAFF. The whole variable domain, remainder taken from reference TRBV30 and TRBJ1-1, is SQTIHQWPATLVQPVGSPLSLECTVEGTSNPNLYWYRQAAGRGLQLLFYSVGIGQISSEVPQNLSASRPQDRQFILSSKKLLLSDSGFYLCAWSPGAPNTEAFFGQGTRLTVV.

This clone was counted a few times. V is TRBV7-2 and J is TRBJ2-2; 7 bases map to TRBD1. The CDR3 is 15 amino acids. J gave up 6 bases and V 4 bases, and 8 bases lay outside the gene matches. Germline CDR1 is SGHTA and CDR2 is FQGNSA. The CDR3 coding sequence is TGTGCCAGCAGCTCCCGGACAGGTCTCTCCGGGGAGCTGTTTTTT. It is translated as CASSSRTGLSGELFF. Looking up the rest from reference TRBV7-2 and TRBJ2-2 gives the full variable domain: GAGVSQSPSNKVTEKGKDVELRCDPISGHTALYWYRQSLGQGLEFLIYFQGNSAPDKSGLPSDRFSAERTGGSVSTLTIQRTQQEDSAVYLCASSSRTGLSGELFFGEGSRLTVL.

A few counts support this clone. V gene TRBV7-2 combines with J gene TRBJ2-7; D is uncertain. Trimming cost V 7 bases and J 7 bases, with 20 bases left between them. The CDR3 runs to 14 residues. The germline CDR1 and CDR2 sequences are SGHTA and FQGNSA. For the CDR3, the DNA is TGTGCCAGCACCCCTGGGCATCTCCTGGGGGAGCAGTACTTC. Translating it yields CASTPGHLLGEQYF.

V gene TRBV2 combines with J gene TRBJ1-1; D ambiguous. The CDR3 runs 14 residues. Trimming left V 4 bases short and J 1 base short, with 10 bases between. Germline V gene lookup returns CDR1 SNHLY and CDR2 FYNNEI. Here the CDR3 reads CASSVIRTNTEAFF. The CDR3 coding sequence is TGTGCCAGCAGTGTAATTAGGACGAACACTGAAGCTTTCTTT.

This clone was seen more than once but under ten times. This chain joins TRBV4-1 and TRBJ2-7; possible D gene TRBD1, 5 bases. The CDR3 consists of 14 residues. Germline CDR1 is MGHRA and CDR2 is YSYEKL. The ends were cut back, 1 base at V and 1 base at J, with 8 bases in the middle. In DNA, the CDR3 is TGCGCCAGCAGCCAAGGGGGCGGATCCTACGAGCAGTACTTC. Its translation: CASSQGGGSYEQYF.

This clone has a handful of counts. The V gene is TRBV13, the J gene TRBJ2-5, with D perhaps matching TRBD2 (6 bases). The CDR3 has 14 residues. Germline V lookup: CDR1 PRHDT, CDR2 FYEKMQ (reference sequence). V was clipped by 3 bases and J by 2 bases, with 10 bases between them. The DNA of the CDR3 is TGTGCCAGCAGCTTTCGCGCGGGGCAAGAGACCCAGTACTTC. It translates to CASSFRAGQETQYF.

The rearrangement joins TRBV4-2 to TRBJ2-3, with 8 bases aligning to TRBD2. Germline trimming cut 0 bases from V and 5 bases from J; bases unmatched to any gene: 7. This CDR3 has 16 residues. CDR1 is LGHNA and CDR2 is YNFKEQ in the germline V gene. In nucleotides, the CDR3 is TGTGCCAGCAGCCAAGAAGGTTCCAGCGGGGGAGATACGCAGTATTTT. This translates into CASSQEGSSGGDTQYF.